The rows below give T cell receptor beta chains drawn from one sample of a study of metastatic and nonmetastatic thyroid tumors. Via MiXCR, TCRdb re-called the PCR reads. The table records 7,000 to 8,500 clones, around 30% of them present only once. The specimen was adjacent normal tissue. The receptors were sampled from a male donor with papillary thyroid cancer or a benign thyroid nodule (not recorded which). Some clones in this sample may be carry-over from other donors' samples. Each CDR3 is given with its conserved first and last residue. The D gene is left open where the match is weak. Rows give clone size only sometimes, using once, few, many, or a class for an expanded clone.

V gene	clone size	D gene	CDR3 length	J gene	CDR3 protein	CDR3 DNA
TRBV20-1	many	TRBD2	15	TRBJ2-1	CSARDGTSGAHEQFF	TGCAGTGCTAGAGATGGAACTAGCGGAGCCCATGAGCAGTTCTTC
TRBV11-3	.	TRBD2	16	TRBJ2-7	CASSPRTSGGIGEQYF	TGTGCCAGCAGCCCACGGACTAGCGGGGGGATAGGGGAACAGTACTTC
TRBV12-3/TRBV12-4	few	TRBD2	14	TRBJ2-7	CASSLGLAGGEQYF	TGTGCCAGCAGTTTAGGACTAGCGGGAGGTGAGCAGTACTTC
TRBV4-1	few	TRBD2	16	TRBJ2-7	CASSQLWTSGSREQYF	TGCGCCAGCAGCCAATTATGGACTAGCGGGAGCAGAGAGCAGTACTTC
TRBV5-1	.	.	17	TRBJ2-3	CASSSSYSITDRDKQYF	TGCGCCAGCAGCTCGTCCTACTCCATAACGGACAGAGATAAGCAGTATTTT
TRBV20-1	few	.	13	TRBJ1-2	CSSRVTLHYGYTF	TGCAGTTCTAGAGTCACCCTCCACTATGGCTACACCTTC
TRBV6-1	.	.	13	TRBJ2-5	CASSELLLETQYF	TGTGCCAGCAGTGAGCTACTACTGGAGACCCAGTACTTC
TRBV2	few	.	13	TRBJ2-2	CASSGSLGRELFF	TGTGCCAGCAGTGGCTCCCTCGGCCGGGAGCTGTTTTTT
TRBV6-5	medium-sized	.	13	TRBJ1-5	CASSYSINQPQHF	TGTGCCAGCAGTTACTCGATTAATCAGCCCCAGCATTTT
TRBV20-1	.	TRBD2	16	TRBJ2-1	CSATRIGTSSLDEQFF	TGCAGTGCGACTCGAATAGGGACTAGCAGTTTGGATGAGCAGTTCTTC
TRBV6-1	.	.	15	TRBJ2-2	CASSGARGNTGELFF	TGTGCCAGCAGTGGAGCCAGGGGGAACACCGGGGAGCTGTTTTTT
TRBV18	many	TRBD1	14	TRBJ2-3	CASSRDRITDTQYF	TGTGCCAGCTCACGGGACAGAATCACAGATACGCAGTATTTT
TRBV7-3	medium-sized	.	13	TRBJ2-3	CASSPKREDTQYF	TGTGCCAGCAGCCCGAAGAGGGAAGATACGCAGTATTTT
TRBV5-1	.	TRBD2	16	TRBJ2-3	CASSLLPAGGTDTQYF	TGCGCCAGCAGCTTGCTCCCAGCGGGAGGCACAGATACGCAGTATTTT
TRBV20-1	many	.	12	TRBJ1-1	CSASSGNTEAFF	TGCAGTGCTAGCTCAGGGAACACTGAAGCTTTCTTT
TRBV2	many	.	14	TRBJ1-1	CASIPGRGGTEAFF	TGTGCCAGCATTCCCGGTCGGGGGGGCACTGAAGCTTTCTTT
TRBV4-2	.	.	13	TRBJ2-7	CASSHPGLDEQYF	TGTGCCAGCAGCCACCCCGGGCTAGACGAGCAGTACTTC
TRBV6-2/TRBV6-3	large	TRBD1	15	TRBJ1-5	CASSWGTDSNQPQHF	TGTGCCAGCAGTTGGGGGACAGATAGCAATCAGCCCCAGCATTTT
TRBV5-4	few	TRBD1	15	TRBJ2-4	CASSLARGQSNIQYF	TGTGCCAGCAGCTTGGCCAGGGGACAGAGTAACATCCAGTACTTC
TRBV28	hyperexpanded	.	15	TRBJ1-5	CASSLSRASNQPQHF	TGTGCCAGCAGTTTATCTCGGGCAAGCAATCAGCCCCAGCATTTT
TRBV20-1	.	.	15	TRBJ2-1	CSVVGGHYLGDEQFF	TGCAGTGTGGTGGGGGGGCACTACCTCGGGGATGAGCAGTTCTTC
TRBV12-3/TRBV12-4	few	.	11	TRBJ2-3	CEGSLGFTQYF	TGTGAAGGCAGTTTAGGGTTTACGCAGTATTTT
TRBV7-2	few	.	14	TRBJ2-3	CASSSYLRTDTQYF	TGTGCCAGCAGCTCCTATCTTCGCACAGATACGCAGTATTTT
TRBV2	medium-sized	.	17	TRBJ1-2	CASRQTPGVVASYGYTF	TGTGCCAGCCGTCAAACCCCAGGGGTGGTAGCTAGCTATGGCTACACCTTC
TRBV2	many	TRBD1	14	TRBJ1-2	CASGGQVANYGPTF	TGTGCCAGCGGAGGACAGGTAGCTAACTATGGCCCCACCTTC
TRBV6-1	.	TRBD2	13	TRBJ2-3	CATRDWGGDTQYF	TGTGCCACCAGGGACTGGGGGGGAGATACGCAGTATTTT
TRBV27	few	.	16	TRBJ2-4	CASSDTAAIAKNIQYF	TGTGCCAGCAGCGATACAGCGGCGATAGCCAAAAACATTCAGTACTTC
TRBV28	medium-sized	.	16	TRBJ1-1	CASSIIVGSMNTEAFF	TGTGCCAGCAGCATAATAGTGGGATCGATGAACACTGAAGCTTTCTTT
TRBV11-3	few	.	14	TRBJ2-1	CASSSSGVGNEQFF	TGTGCCAGCAGCTCGTCAGGGGTCGGGAATGAGCAGTTCTTC
TRBV6-5	few	.	13	TRBJ2-5	CASSYLGSETQYF	TGTGCCAGCAGTTACTTGGGTAGCGAGACCCAGTACTTC
TRBV5-1	.	TRBD2	15	TRBJ2-1	CASSLALAGDNEQFF	TGCGCCAGCAGCTTGGCCCTAGCGGGAGACAATGAGCAGTTCTTC
TRBV12-3/TRBV12-4	few	.	13	TRBJ2-7	CASSLQGFHEQYF	TGTGCCAGCAGTTTGCAGGGTTTCCACGAGCAGTACTTC
TRBV20-1	medium-sized	.	14	TRBJ1-1	CSALTGQTLTEAFF	TGCAGTGCCCTAACGGGACAAACTCTTACTGAAGCTTTCTTT
TRBV28	medium-sized	.	16	TRBJ1-2	CASSLLQGGPNYGYTF	TGTGCCAGCAGTTTACTCCAGGGAGGTCCTAACTATGGCTACACCTTC
TRBV27	large	.	13	TRBJ1-2	CASSFGGFGGYTF	TGTGCCAGCAGTTTCGGAGGGTTCGGGGGCTACACCTTC
TRBV2	.	.	16	TRBJ2-6	CASSFGGQAGANVLTF	TGTGCCAGCAGTTTCGGGGGGCAGGCTGGGGCCAACGTCCTGACTTTC
TRBV27	once	TRBD1	14	TRBJ1-5	CASSNRGLNQPQHF	TGTGCCAGCAGTAACAGGGGGCTGAATCAGCCCCAGCATTTT
TRBV6-1	many	TRBD1	16	TRBJ1-1	CASGSLGQGARTEAFF	TGTGCCAGCGGATCCTTAGGACAGGGGGCGCGTACTGAAGCTTTCTTT
TRBV4-1	.	TRBD2	19	TRBJ2-3	CASSHRVQTSGGFTDTQYF	TGCGCCAGCAGCCACCGAGTACAGACTAGCGGGGGGTTCACAGATACGCAGTATTTT
TRBV5-1	medium-sized	.	15	TRBJ2-3	CASSQTGEGTDTQYF	TGCGCCAGCAGCCAAACTGGGGAGGGCACAGATACGCAGTATTTT
TRBV6-1	few	.	13	TRBJ1-5	CASSVRTDQPQHF	TGTGCCAGCAGCGTTAGGACGGACCAGCCCCAGCATTTT
TRBV6-1	.	TRBD1	15	TRBJ1-1	CASRNPGTANTEAFF	TGTGCCAGCCGCAACCCCGGGACAGCCAACACTGAAGCTTTCTTT